This T cell receptor beta chain was identified during a study of blood T cell repertoires in COVID-19. Study context: COVID-19 samples, acute and convalescent, were from the United States, Italy and Spain. Nucleic acid was either cDNA or gDNA, and it came from T cells, B-cell-depleted T cells, or PBMCs.

Germline V gives CDR1 DFQATT, CDR2 SNEGSKA (reference sequence). Trimming took off 6 bases at V and 0 bases at J, with 6 bases between the two ends. CDR3 size: 11 residues. Original processing notes: Quantification of nucleated cells was approximated via reference gene primer amplification. Using immunoSEQ multiplex PCR, the repertoire was profiled, and TCRdb retains in-frame clones only, with some absent. The DNA gave D and trimming, while V, J and clone size come from that table. Of about 150,000 clones in the sample, approximately 83% were seen once. The chain couples TRBV20-1 to TRBJ2-7, with unresolved D. This sequence originates from an older man with active or convalescent COVID-19. Sequencing used peripheral blood. This chain's CDR3 is CSARISYEQYF. The CDR3 coding sequence is TGCAGTGCCAGGATCTCCTACGAGCAGTACTTC.